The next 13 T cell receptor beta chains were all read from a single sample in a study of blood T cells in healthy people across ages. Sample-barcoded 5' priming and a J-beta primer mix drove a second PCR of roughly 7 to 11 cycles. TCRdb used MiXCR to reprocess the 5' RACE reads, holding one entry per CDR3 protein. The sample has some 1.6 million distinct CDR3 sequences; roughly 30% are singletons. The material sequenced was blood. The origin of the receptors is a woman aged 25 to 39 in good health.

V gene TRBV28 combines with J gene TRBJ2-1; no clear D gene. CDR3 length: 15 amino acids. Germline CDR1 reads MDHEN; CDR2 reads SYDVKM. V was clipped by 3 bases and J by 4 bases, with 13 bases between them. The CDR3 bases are TGTGCCAGCAGTTTTGTGGGTAGCCAATACAATGAGCAGTTCTTC. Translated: CASSFVGSQYNEQFF.

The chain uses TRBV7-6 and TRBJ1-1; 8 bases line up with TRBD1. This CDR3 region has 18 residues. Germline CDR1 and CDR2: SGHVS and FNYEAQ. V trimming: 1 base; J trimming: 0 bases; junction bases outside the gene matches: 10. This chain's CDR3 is CASSLEGQGLEVNTEAFF. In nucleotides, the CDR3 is TGTGCCAGCAGCTTAGAAGGACAGGGCTTGGAGGTGAACACTGAAGCTTTCTTT.

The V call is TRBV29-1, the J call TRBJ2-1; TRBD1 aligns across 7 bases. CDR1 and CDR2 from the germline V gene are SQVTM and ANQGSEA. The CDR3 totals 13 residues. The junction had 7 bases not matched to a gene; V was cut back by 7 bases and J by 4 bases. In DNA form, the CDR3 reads TGCAGCGCCGACAGGGTGGATTACAATGAGCAGTTCTTC. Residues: CSADRVDYNEQFF.

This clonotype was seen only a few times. In DNA form, the CDR3 reads TGTGCCAGCAGTCAGGGACAGGGAAGGGTTGATGGCTACACCTTC. Translated, it gives CASSQGQGRVDGYTF. J is TRBJ1-2 and V is TRBV28; 9 bases agree with TRBD1. Germline V gives CDR1 MDHEN, CDR2 SYDVKM. The CDR3 sequence is 15 residues long. J was trimmed by 6 bases and V by 5 bases; bases with no gene match: 10.

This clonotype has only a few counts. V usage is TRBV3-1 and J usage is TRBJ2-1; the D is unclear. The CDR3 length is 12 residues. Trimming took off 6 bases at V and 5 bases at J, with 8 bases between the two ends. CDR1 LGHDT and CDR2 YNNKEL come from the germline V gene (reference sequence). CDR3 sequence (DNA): TGTGCCAGCAGTCAAAGCGACAATGAGCAGTTCTTC. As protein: CASSQSDNEQFF.

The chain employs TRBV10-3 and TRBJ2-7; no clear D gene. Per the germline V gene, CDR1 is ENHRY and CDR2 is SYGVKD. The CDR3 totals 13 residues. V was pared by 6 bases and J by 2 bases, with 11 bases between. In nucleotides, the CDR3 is TGTGCCATCAGGGCGAAGGGAACCTACGAGCAGTACTTC. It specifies CAIRAKGTYEQYF.

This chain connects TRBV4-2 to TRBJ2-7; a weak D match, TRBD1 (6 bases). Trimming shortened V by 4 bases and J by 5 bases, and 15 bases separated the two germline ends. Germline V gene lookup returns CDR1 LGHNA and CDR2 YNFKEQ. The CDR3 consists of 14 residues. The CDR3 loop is CASSPNFQGHEQYF. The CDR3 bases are TGTGCCAGCAGCCCTAACTTCCAGGGGCACGAGCAGTACTTC.

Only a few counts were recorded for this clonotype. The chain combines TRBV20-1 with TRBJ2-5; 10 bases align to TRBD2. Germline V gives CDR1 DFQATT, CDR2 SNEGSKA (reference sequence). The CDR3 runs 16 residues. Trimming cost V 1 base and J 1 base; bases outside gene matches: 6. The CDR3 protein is CSARAVGLAAQETQYF. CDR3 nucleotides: TGCAGTGCTAGAGCAGTAGGACTAGCGGCCCAAGAGACCCAGTACTTC.

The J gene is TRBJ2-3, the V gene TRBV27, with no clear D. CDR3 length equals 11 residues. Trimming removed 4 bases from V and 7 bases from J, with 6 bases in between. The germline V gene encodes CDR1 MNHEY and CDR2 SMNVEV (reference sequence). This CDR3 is CASSSAYTQYF. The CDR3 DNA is TGTGCCAGCAGTTCGGCATATACGCAGTATTTT.

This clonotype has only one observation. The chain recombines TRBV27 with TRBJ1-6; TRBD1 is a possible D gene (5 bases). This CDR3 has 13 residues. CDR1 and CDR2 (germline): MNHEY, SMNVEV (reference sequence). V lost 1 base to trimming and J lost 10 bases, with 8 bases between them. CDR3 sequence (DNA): TGTGCCAGCAGTTTATTGGGGGTCTCACCCCTCCACTTT. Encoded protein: CASSLLGVSPLHF.

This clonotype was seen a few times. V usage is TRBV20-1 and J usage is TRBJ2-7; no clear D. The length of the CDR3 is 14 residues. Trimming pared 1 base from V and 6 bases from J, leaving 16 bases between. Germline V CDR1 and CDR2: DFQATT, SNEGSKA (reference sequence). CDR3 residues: CSARAAGGGSEQYF. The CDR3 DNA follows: TGCAGTGCTAGAGCGGCCGGTGGTGGTTCCGAGCAGTACTTC.

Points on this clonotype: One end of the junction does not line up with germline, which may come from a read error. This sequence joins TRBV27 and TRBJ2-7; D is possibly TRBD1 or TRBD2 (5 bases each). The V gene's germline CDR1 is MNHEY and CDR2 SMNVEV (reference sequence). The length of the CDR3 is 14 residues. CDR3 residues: CTSSPGTASYEQYF. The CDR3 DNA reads TGTACCAGCAGCCCCGGGACCGCCTCCTACGAGCAGTACTTC.

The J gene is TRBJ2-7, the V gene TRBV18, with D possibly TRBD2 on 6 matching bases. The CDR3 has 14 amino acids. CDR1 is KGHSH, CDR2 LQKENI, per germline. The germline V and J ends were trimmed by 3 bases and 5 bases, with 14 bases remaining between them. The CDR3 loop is CASSPRRGTHEQYF. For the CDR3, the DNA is TGTGCCAGCTCACCGAGACGGGGGACGCACGAGCAGTACTTC. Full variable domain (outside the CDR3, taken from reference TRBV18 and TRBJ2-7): NAGVMQNPRHLVRRRGQEARLRCSPMKGHSHVYWYRQLPEEGLKFMVYLQKENIIDESGMPKERFSAEFPKEGPSILRIQQVVRGDSAAYFCASSPRRGTHEQYFGPGTRLTVT.